This passage covers 26 T cell receptor beta chains from one sample sequenced in a study of blood T cell repertoires in COVID-19. The assay was immunoSEQ multiplex PCR, and TCRdb's table has in-frame clones only and misses some. The repertoire holds some 200,000 clones, with approximately 81% as singletons. The sequencing sample was made of peripheral blood. These receptors were collected from a woman aged 70-85 years with COVID-19, enrolled during active disease.

The V call is TRBV9, the J call TRBJ1-5, with 12 bases identical to TRBD1. CDR1 is SGDLS, CDR2 YYNGEE, per germline. The CDR3 length is 14 residues. Trimming took 7 bases from V and 6 from J; bases not matched to a gene: 5. CDR3 sequence reads: CASGTGGGPQPQHF. CDR3 DNA sequence: TGTGCCAGCGGGACAGGGGGCGGCCCTCAGCCCCAGCATTTT.

The V call is TRBV19, the J call TRBJ2-2, with 9 bases matching TRBD1. Germline CDR1 is LNHDA and CDR2 is SQIVND (reference sequence). J was trimmed by 5 bases and V by 7 bases; bases with no gene match: 11. The CDR3 consists of 16 residues. CDR3 sequence (DNA): TGTGCCAGTACCAAAGGGGGACAGGGACAGACCGGGGAGCTGTTTTTT. This sequence encodes CASTKGGQGQTGELFF.

The J gene is TRBJ1-4, the V gene TRBV15; 7 bases are a match to TRBD1. The CDR3 sequence is 15 residues long. Germline CDR1 and CDR2: LNHNV and YYDKDF (reference sequence). Trimming cost V 1 base and J 6 bases; bases outside gene matches: 5. CDR3 sequence reads: CATSRGGGGYEKLFF. CDR3 sequence (DNA): TGTGCCACCAGCAGAGGAGGGGGCGGGTATGAAAAACTGTTTTTT.

This chain connects TRBV15 to TRBJ1-1; the D gene is possibly TRBD1 (5 bases). There are 15 residues in the CDR3. Germline V CDR1 and CDR2: LNHNV, YYDKDF (reference sequence). The V end lost 3 bases, the J end lost 2 bases, and 13 bases lay between the germline ends. CDR3 coding DNA: TGTGCCACCAGCAGGGGTGATCAGGGAAACACTGAAGCTTTCTTT. Protein: CATSRGDQGNTEAFF. Based on the CDR3 plus reference TRBV15 and TRBJ1-1, the full variable domain is DAMVIQNPRYQVTQFGKPVTLSCSQTLNHNVMYWYQQKSSQAPKLLFHYYDKDFNNEADTPDNFQSRRPNTSFCFLDIRSPGLGDTAMYLCATSRGDQGNTEAFFGQGTRLTVV.

The V call is TRBV6-1, the J call TRBJ1-2, with D possibly being TRBD1 (6 bases). Trimming removed 1 base at V and 5 bases at J, with 8 bases between. CDR1 is MNHNS, CDR2 SASEGT, per germline. The CDR3 consists of 13 residues. CDR3 sequence: CASSEVTGYGYTF. In nucleotides, the CDR3 is TGTGCCAGCAGTGAAGTAACAGGGTATGGCTACACCTTC.

The chain's CDR3 is CASSLEEPYGYTF. DNA for the CDR3: TGTGCCAGCAGCCTGGAGGAACCCTATGGCTACACCTTC. This chain links TRBV7-4 with TRBJ1-2, with no clear D. CDR1 is SGHVT and CDR2 is SQSDAQ in the germline V gene. The V end lost 5 bases, the J end lost 4 bases, and 11 bases lay between the germline ends. The CDR3 loop spans 13 amino acids.

The chain employs TRBV9 and TRBJ1-4; TRBD1 aligns across 8 bases. CDR3 length: 15 residues. Germline CDR1 is SGDLS and CDR2 is YYNGEE. With 0 bases clipped from V and 8 bases from J, the junction kept 6 bases outside the gene matches. The CDR3 protein is CASSVEGQGMEKLFF. Written as DNA, the CDR3 is TGTGCCAGCAGCGTAGAAGGACAGGGTATGGAAAAACTGTTTTTT.

The chain links TRBV6-5 to TRBJ1-2; D is uncertain. The germline V gene has CDR1 MNHEY and CDR2 SVGAGI. The CDR3 loop spans 13 amino acids. Trimming took off 6 bases at V and 8 bases at J, with 16 bases between the two ends. The CDR3 sequence: CASSLRTLDGYTF. Written as DNA, the CDR3 is TGTGCCAGCAGCTTGAGGACTCTTGACGGCTACACCTTC.

The chain uses TRBV2 and TRBJ1-1, with 9 nucleotides matching TRBD1. The J segment lost 1 base and the V segment lost 10 bases, leaving 4 bases of the junction unmatched. In germline, CDR1 is SNHLY, CDR2 FYNNEI. This CDR3 comprises 13 residues. The CDR3 DNA reads TGTGCCACCAGACAGGGGGGGAACACTGAAGCTTTCTTT. Protein: CATRQGGNTEAFF. The full variable domain, completed using reference TRBV2 and TRBJ1-1, is EPEVTQTPSHQVTQMGQEVILRCVPISNHLYFYWYRQILGQKVEFLVSFYNNEISEKSEIFDDQFSVERPDGSNFTLKIRSTKLEDSAMYFCATRQGGNTEAFFGQGTRLTVV.

This clone was counted a few times. V and J are TRBV6-2 or TRBV6-3 and TRBJ2-7; D is undetermined. Per germline, CDR1 MNHEY and CDR2 SVGEGT. Trimming took off 6 bases at V and 4 bases at J, with 16 bases between the two ends. The length of the CDR3 is 14 residues. CDR3 protein: CASSPPDTLYEQYF. The CDR3 DNA reads as TGTGCCAGCAGCCCACCTGACACCCTGTACGAGCAGTACTTC.

The chain has TRBV18 and TRBJ1-5, with 7 bases identical to TRBD1. With V trimmed by 2 bases and J by 9 bases, 7 bases remained unmatched. CDR3 length: 14 amino acids. Germline CDR1 and CDR2: KGHSH and LQKENI. CDR3 DNA sequence: TGTGCCAGCTCACCAGGGACAGACATCACGCCCCAGCATTTT. Translation gives CASSPGTDITPQHF.

J is TRBJ1-2 and V is TRBV10-2, with TRBD1 identical over 9 bases. The germline gives CDR1 WSHSY, CDR2 SAAADI. CDR3 length: 15 amino acids. Trimming took 2 bases from V and 5 from J; bases not matched to a gene: 6. CDR3: CASSERTGAGYGYTF. Written as DNA, the CDR3 is TGCGCCAGCAGTGAGAGGACAGGGGCTGGTTATGGCTACACCTTC.

The chain couples TRBV10-3 to TRBJ2-1, with 8 bases aligning to TRBD2. The germline V gene has CDR1 ENHRY and CDR2 SYGVKD. This CDR3 contains 16 residues. V was clipped by 0 bases and J by 8 bases; unmatched bases: 9. The DNA for the CDR3 is TGTGCCATCAGTGAGTCGAAGAGACTAGCGACCCATGAGCAGTTCTTC. It codes for CAISESKRLATHEQFF.

This clone was found once. The V and J genes are TRBV19 and TRBJ2-1; maybe TRBD2 (6 bases). The length of the CDR3 is 14 residues. Germline CDR1 and CDR2: LNHDA and SQIVND (reference sequence). V gave up 6 bases and J gave up 8 bases, with 17 bases separating them. In nucleotides, the CDR3 is TGTGCCAGTAGGGAAGAGGGACTGACAGATGAGCAGTTCTTC. Residues: CASREEGLTDEQFF. The full variable domain, rest sourced from reference TRBV19 and TRBJ2-1, is DGGITQSPKYLFRKEGQNVTLSCEQNLNHDAMYWYRQDPGQGLRLIYYSQIVNDFQKGDIAEGYSVSREKKESFPLTVTSAQKNPTAFYLCASREEGLTDEQFFGPGTRLTVL.

This chain connects TRBV2 to TRBJ1-4, with a weak D call TRBD1 (6 bases). The germline V gene encodes CDR1 SNHLY and CDR2 FYNNEI. The CDR3 contains 15 residues. With 7 bases removed from V and 6 bases from J, the gap between germline ends came to 18 bases. The CDR3 DNA follows: TGTGCCAGCAAAAGTAATCGGGGGGCAGATGAAAAACTGTTTTTT. Amino acid sequence: CASKSNRGADEKLFF.

This CDR3 is CASSPFGETQYF. DNA of the CDR3: TGTGCCAGCAGTCCCTTCGGGGAGACCCAGTACTTC. The V and J genes are TRBV12-3 or TRBV12-4 and TRBJ2-5; D gene ambiguous. V was trimmed by 5 bases and J by 5 bases, leaving 9 bases between them. This CDR3 has 12 residues.

This rearrangement joins TRBV25-1 to TRBJ2-2; D perhaps matches TRBD2 (7 bases). Trimming removed 1 base from V and 2 bases from J, with 17 bases in between. The CDR3 runs to 18 residues. Germline V lookup: CDR1 MGHDK, CDR2 SYGVNS. The CDR3 spells CASSEWEGGGRNTGELFF. CDR3 DNA: TGTGCCAGCAGTGAATGGGAGGGAGGGGGACGCAACACCGGGGAGCTGTTTTTT.

The V and J genes are TRBV10-3 and TRBJ2-1; 9 bases align to TRBD2. The CDR3 totals 12 residues. Germline V gene sequence: CDR1 ENHRY, CDR2 SYGVKD. Trimming removed 2 bases from V and 14 bases from J; junction bases left unmatched: 4. For the CDR3, the DNA is TGTGCCATCAGTGAGGGTAGCGGGAGTGAGTTCTTC. This encodes CAISEGSGSEFF.

The chain couples TRBV11-2 to TRBJ1-1, with D tentatively TRBD1 (6 bases). Germline lookup yields CDR1 SGHAT and CDR2 FQNNGV. This CDR3 has 16 amino acids. Trimming stripped 0 bases from V and 3 bases from J, with 14 bases between. CDR3 DNA: TGTGCCAGCAGCTTAGATTCCAGGGGCGGTTACACTGAAGCTTTCTTT. Its translation is CASSLDSRGGYTEAFF.

Only one count was recorded for this clone. The chain uses TRBV6-5 and TRBJ2-7, with 7 positions matching TRBD2. The germline V gene encodes CDR1 MNHEY and CDR2 SVGAGI. V dropped 6 bases and J dropped 1; count of bases not matched to a gene: 9. CDR3 length: 15 amino acids. The CDR3 reads CASRSLRERSYEQYF. The CDR3 bases are TGTGCCAGCAGATCCTTGCGGGAGAGGTCCTACGAGCAGTACTTC.

CDR3: CASSETQGTEAFF. CDR3 nucleotide sequence: TGTGCCAGCAGTGAAACCCAGGGGACTGAAGCTTTCTTT. The rearrangement links TRBV6-1 to TRBJ1-1; possibly TRBD1 for D (6 bases). Trimming took off 2 bases at V and 5 bases at J, with 9 bases between the two ends. The CDR3 is 13 residues long. The germline gives CDR1 MNHNS, CDR2 SASEGT.

This clone was picked up a small number of times. The J gene is TRBJ1-3, the V gene TRBV6-5, with D perhaps TRBD1 (5 bases). The CDR3 sequence is 13 residues long. The ends were cut back, 6 bases at V and 7 bases at J, with 13 bases in the middle. Germline V gene sequence: CDR1 MNHEY, CDR2 SVGAGI. The CDR3 here is CASRGAIGNTIYF. The CDR3 region has the DNA TGTGCCAGCAGAGGGGCTATAGGGAACACCATATATTTT.

The DNA for the CDR3 is TGCGCCAGCAGGGGGTCGGGGGATCAGCCCCAGCATTTT. It encodes CASRGSGDQPQHF. The J gene is TRBJ1-5, the V gene TRBV5-1; the D gene is possibly TRBD1 (5 bases). CDR3 length equals 13 residues. V was cut by 5 bases and J by 5 bases, with 11 bases left in between. The germline V gene has CDR1 SGHRS and CDR2 YFSETQ.

This clone was seen once. The chain recombines TRBV18 with TRBJ1-2; TRBD1 aligns across 9 bases. The germline V gene has CDR1 KGHSH and CDR2 LQKENI. Germline trimming cut 3 bases from V and 8 bases from J; bases unmatched to any gene: 16. This CDR3 has 17 amino acids. As DNA, the CDR3 is TGTGCCAGCTCACCGGGACAGGGCCTCCCCACCGGATACGGCTACACCTTC. Translating it yields CASSPGQGLPTGYGYTF.

V gene TRBV5-6 combines with J gene TRBJ2-7, with 7 bases fitting TRBD1. Germline V gene sequence: CDR1 SGHDT, CDR2 YYEEEE. The CDR3 runs 16 residues. V was clipped by 2 bases and J by 3 bases; unmatched bases: 11. DNA for the CDR3: TGTGCCAGCAGCTTTGATGTCGGACAGGAGCTCTACGAGCAGTACTTC. It codes for CASSFDVGQELYEQYF.

This clone has more than one count but fewer than ten. The rearrangement uses TRBV30 and TRBJ1-2; D call uncertain. The germline V gene encodes CDR1 GTSNPN and CDR2 SVGIG (reference sequence). The CDR3 sequence is 12 residues long. Trimming removed 1 base at V and 8 bases at J, with 11 bases between. CDR3 sequence reads: CAWSGSTVGYTF. CDR3 sequence (DNA): TGTGCCTGGAGTGGCTCCACAGTAGGCTACACCTTC. Full variable domain (missing parts from reference TRBV30 and TRBJ1-2): SQTIHQWPATLVQPVGSPLSLECTVEGTSNPNLYWYRQAAGRGLQLLFYSVGIGQISSEVPQNLSASRPQDRQFILSSKKLLLSDSGFYLCAWSGSTVGYTFGSGTRLTVV.